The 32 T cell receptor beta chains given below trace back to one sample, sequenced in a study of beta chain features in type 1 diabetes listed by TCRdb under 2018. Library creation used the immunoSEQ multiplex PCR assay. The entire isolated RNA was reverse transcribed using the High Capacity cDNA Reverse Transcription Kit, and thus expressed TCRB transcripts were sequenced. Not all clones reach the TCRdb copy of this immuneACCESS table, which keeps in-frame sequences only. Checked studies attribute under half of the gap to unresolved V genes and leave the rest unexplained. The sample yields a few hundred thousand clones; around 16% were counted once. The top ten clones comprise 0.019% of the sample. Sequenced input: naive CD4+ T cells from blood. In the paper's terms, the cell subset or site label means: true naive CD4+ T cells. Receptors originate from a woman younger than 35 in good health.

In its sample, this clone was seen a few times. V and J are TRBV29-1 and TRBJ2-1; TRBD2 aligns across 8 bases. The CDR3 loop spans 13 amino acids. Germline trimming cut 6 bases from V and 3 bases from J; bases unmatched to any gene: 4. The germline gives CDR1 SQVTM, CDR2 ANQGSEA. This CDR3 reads CSVRGTSYNEQFF. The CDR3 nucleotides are TGCAGCGTGAGGGGGACTAGCTACAATGAGCAGTTCTTC.

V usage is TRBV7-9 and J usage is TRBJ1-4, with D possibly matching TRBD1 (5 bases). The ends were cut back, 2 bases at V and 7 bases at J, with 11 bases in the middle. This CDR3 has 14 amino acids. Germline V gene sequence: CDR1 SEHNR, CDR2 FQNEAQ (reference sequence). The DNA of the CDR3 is TGTGCCAGCAGCTTAAGGACAAAGGGTGAAAAACTGTTTTTT. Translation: CASSLRTKGEKLFF.

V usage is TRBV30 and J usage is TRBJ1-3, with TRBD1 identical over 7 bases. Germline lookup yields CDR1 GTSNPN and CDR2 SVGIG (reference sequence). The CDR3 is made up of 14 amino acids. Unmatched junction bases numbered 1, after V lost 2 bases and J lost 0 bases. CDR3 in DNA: TGTGCCTGGAGTCGGGACAGCTCTGGAAACACCATATATTTT. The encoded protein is CAWSRDSSGNTIYF.

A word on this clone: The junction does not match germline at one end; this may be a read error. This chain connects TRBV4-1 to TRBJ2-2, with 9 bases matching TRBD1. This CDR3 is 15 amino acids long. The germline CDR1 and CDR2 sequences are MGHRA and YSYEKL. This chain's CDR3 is CASSQGQGRAGELFF. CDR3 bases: TGCGCCAGCAGTCAAGGACAGGGGCGGGCCGGGGAGCTGTTTTTT.

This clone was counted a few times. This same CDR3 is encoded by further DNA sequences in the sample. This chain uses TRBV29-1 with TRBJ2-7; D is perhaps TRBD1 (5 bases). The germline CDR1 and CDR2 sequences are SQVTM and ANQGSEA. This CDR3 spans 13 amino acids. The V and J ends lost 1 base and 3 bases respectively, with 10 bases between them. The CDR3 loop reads CSVEGQGLYEQYF. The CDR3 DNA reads TGCAGCGTTGAAGGGCAGGGCCTCTACGAGCAGTACTTC.

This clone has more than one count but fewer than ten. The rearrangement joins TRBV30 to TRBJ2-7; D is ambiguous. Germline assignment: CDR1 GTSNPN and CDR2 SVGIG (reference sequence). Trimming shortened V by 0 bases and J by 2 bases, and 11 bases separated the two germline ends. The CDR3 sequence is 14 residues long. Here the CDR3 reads CAWSVLWPTYEQYF. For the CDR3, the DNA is TGTGCCTGGAGTGTATTGTGGCCCACCTACGAGCAGTACTTC. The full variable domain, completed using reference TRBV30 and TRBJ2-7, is SQTIHQWPATLVQPVGSPLSLECTVEGTSNPNLYWYRQAAGRGLQLLFYSVGIGQISSEVPQNLSASRPQDRQFILSSKKLLLSDSGFYLCAWSVLWPTYEQYFGPGTRLTVT.

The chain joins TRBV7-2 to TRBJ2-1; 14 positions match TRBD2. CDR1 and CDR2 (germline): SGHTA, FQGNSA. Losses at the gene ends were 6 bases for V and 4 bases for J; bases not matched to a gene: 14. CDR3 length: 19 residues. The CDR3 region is CASSFPWTSGRLGYNEQFF. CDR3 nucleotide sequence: TGTGCCAGCAGTTTTCCCTGGACTAGCGGGAGGTTAGGGTACAATGAGCAGTTCTTC.

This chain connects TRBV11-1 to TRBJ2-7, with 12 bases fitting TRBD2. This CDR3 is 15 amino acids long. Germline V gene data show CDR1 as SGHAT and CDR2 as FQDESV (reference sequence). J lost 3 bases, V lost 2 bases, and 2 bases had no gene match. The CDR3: CASSLKTSGSYEQYF. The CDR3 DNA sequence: TGTGCCAGCAGCTTAAAGACTAGCGGGAGCTACGAGCAGTACTTC.

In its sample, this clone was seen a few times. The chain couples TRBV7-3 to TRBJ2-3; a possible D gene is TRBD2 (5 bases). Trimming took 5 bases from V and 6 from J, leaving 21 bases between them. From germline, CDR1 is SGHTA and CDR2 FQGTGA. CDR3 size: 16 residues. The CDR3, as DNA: TGTGCCAGCAGCCCCCAGGCGGCAGGAGGATTGGATACGCAGTATTTT. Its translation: CASSPQAAGGLDTQYF.

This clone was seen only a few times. The CDR3 bases are TGTGCCTGGCACAGGGGTGCTGCGGACGGAAAACTGTTTTTT. Encoded protein: CAWHRGAADGKLFF. This chain connects TRBV30 to TRBJ1-4; 7 bases are a match to TRBD1. Germline-derived CDR1 and CDR2 are GTSNPN and SVGIG (reference sequence). There are 14 residues in the CDR3. The V segment lost 5 bases and the J segment 10 bases; nucleotides outside the gene matches: 13.

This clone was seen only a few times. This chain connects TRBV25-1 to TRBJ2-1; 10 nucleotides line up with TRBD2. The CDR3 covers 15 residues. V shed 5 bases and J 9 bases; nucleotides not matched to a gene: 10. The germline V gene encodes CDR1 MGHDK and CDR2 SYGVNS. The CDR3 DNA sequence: TGTGCCAGCAGTCCGGGAGCGGGAGGGCCGGGTGAGCAGTTCTTC. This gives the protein CASSPGAGGPGEQFF.

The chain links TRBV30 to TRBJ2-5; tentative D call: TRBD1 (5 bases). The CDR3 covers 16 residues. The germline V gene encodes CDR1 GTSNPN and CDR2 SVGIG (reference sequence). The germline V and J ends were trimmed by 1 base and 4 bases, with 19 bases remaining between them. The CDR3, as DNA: TGTGCCTGGAGTGGGACGGACATGGGGCGGAGAGAGACCCAGTACTTC. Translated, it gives CAWSGTDMGRRETQYF. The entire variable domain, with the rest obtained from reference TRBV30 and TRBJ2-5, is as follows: SQTIHQWPATLVQPVGSPLSLECTVEGTSNPNLYWYRQAAGRGLQLLFYSVGIGQISSEVPQNLSASRPQDRQFILSSKKLLLSDSGFYLCAWSGTDMGRRETQYFGPGTRLLVL.

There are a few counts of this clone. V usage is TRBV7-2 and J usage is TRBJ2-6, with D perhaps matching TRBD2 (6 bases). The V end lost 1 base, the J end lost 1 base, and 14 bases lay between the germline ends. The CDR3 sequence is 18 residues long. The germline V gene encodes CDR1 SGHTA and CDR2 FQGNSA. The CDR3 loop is CASSLGLEGRSGANVLTF. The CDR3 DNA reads TGTGCCAGCAGCTTAGGTTTGGAGGGGAGGTCTGGGGCCAACGTCCTGACTTTC.

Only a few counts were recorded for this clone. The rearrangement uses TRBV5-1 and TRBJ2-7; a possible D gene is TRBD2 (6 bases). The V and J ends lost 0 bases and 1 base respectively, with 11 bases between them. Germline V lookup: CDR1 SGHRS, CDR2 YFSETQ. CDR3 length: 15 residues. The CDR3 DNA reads TGCGCCAGCAGCTTGGCCCCGGGACTTTCCTACGAGCAGTACTTC. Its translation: CASSLAPGLSYEQYF.

The CDR3 protein is CASSSNYGYTF. The CDR3 DNA is TGTGCCAGCAGTTCAAACTATGGCTACACCTTC. The genes are TRBV9 and TRBJ1-2, with unresolved D. V was trimmed by 5 bases and J by 2 bases, leaving 4 bases between them. The germline gives CDR1 SGDLS, CDR2 YYNGEE. The CDR3 length is 11 residues.

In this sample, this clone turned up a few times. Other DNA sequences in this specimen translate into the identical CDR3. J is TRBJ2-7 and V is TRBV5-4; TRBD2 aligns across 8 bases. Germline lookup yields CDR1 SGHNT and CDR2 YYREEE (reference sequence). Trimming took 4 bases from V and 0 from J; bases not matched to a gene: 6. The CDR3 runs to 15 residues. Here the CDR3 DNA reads TGTGCCAGCAGCCAAACTAGCGGAAGCTCCTACGAGCAGTACTTC. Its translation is CASSQTSGSSYEQYF.

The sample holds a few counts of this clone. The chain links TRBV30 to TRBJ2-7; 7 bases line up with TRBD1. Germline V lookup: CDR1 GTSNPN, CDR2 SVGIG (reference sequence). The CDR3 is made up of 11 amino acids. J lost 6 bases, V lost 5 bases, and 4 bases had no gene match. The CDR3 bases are TGTGCCTGGGGAACAGGGGTCGAGCAGTACTTC. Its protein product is CAWGTGVEQYF.

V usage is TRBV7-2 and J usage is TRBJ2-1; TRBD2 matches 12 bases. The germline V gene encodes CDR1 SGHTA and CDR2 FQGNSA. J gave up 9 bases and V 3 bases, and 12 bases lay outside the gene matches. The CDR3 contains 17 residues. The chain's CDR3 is CASSFLAGGPRVSEQFF. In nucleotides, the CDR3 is TGTGCCAGCAGCTTCCTAGCGGGAGGGCCAAGGGTTAGTGAGCAGTTCTTC.

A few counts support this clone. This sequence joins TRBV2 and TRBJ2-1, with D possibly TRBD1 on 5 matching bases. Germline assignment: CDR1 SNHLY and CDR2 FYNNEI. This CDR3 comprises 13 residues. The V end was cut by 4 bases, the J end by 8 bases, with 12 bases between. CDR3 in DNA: TGTGCCAGCAGTGTGGATCAGGGCTATGAGCAGTTCTTC. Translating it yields CASSVDQGYEQFF. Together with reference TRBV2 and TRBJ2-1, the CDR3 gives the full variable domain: EPEVTQTPSHQVTQMGQEVILRCVPISNHLYFYWYRQILGQKVEFLVSFYNNEISEKSEIFDDQFSVERPDGSNFTLKIRSTKLEDSAMYFCASSVDQGYEQFFGPGTRLTVL.

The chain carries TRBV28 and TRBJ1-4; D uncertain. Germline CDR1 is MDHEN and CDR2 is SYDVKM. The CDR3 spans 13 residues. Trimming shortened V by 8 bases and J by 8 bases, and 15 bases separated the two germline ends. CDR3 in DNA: TGTGCCAGCCGGGAGGATCTGAGGGAAAAACTGTTTTTT. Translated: CASREDLREKLFF.

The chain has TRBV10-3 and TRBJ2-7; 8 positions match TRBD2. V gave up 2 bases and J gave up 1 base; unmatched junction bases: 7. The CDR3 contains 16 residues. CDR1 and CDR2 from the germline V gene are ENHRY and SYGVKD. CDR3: CAISEKSGSGSYEQYF. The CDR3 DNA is TGTGCCATCAGTGAGAAGAGCGGGAGTGGGTCCTACGAGCAGTACTTC.

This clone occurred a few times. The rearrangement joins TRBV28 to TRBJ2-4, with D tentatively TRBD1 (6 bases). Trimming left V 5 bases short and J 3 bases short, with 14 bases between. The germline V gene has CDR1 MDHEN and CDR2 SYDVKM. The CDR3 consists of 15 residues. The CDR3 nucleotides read TGTGCCAGCAGTATACCGGGACACAGCAAAAACATTCAGTACTTC. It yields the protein CASSIPGHSKNIQYF. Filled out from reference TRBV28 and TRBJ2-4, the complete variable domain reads DVKVTQSSRYLVKRTGEKVFLECVQDMDHENMFWYRQDPGLGLRLIYFSYDVKMKEKGDIPEGYSVSREKKERFSLILESASTNQTSMYLCASSIPGHSKNIQYFGAGTRLSVL.

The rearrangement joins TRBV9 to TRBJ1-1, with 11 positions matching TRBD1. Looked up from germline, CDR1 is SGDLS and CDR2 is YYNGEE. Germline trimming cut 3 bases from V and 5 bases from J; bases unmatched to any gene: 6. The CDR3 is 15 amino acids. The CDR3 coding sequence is TGTGCCAGCAGCGCGACCCGGGACAGGGGGACTGAAGCTTTCTTT. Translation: CASSATRDRGTEAFF.

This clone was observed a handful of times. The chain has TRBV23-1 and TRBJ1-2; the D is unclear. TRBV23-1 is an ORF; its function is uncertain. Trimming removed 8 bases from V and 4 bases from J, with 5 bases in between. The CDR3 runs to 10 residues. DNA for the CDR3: TGCGCCAGCCGCAGCTATGGCTACACCTTC. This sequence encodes CASRSYGYTF.

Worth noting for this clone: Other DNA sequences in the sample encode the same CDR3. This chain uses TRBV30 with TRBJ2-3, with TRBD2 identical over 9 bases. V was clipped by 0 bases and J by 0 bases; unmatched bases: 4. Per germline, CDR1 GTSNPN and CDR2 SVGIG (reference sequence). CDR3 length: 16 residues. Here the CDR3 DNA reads TGTGCCTGGAGTGTCGGTCTAGCGGGGAGCACAGATACGCAGTATTTT. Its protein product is CAWSVGLAGSTDTQYF.

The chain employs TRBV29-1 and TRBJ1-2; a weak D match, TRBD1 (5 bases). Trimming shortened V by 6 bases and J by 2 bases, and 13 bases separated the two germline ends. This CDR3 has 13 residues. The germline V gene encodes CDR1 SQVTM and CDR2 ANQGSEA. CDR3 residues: CSVNKPGNYGYTF. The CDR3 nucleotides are TGCAGCGTGAATAAACCAGGGAACTATGGCTACACCTTC.

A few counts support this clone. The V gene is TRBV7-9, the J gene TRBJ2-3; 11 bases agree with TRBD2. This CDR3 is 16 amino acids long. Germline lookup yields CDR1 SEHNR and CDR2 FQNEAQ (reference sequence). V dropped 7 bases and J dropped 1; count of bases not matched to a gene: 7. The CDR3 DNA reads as TGTGCCAGCACCCTTTGGGGACTAGCGGGCACAGATACGCAGTATTTT. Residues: CASTLWGLAGTDTQYF.

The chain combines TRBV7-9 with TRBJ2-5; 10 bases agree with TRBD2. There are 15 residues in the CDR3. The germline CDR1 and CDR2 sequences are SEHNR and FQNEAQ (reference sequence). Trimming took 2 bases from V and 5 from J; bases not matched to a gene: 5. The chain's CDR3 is CASSLRSSGSETQYF. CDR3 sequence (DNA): TGTGCCAGCAGCTTACGGTCTAGCGGGAGTGAGACCCAGTACTTC.

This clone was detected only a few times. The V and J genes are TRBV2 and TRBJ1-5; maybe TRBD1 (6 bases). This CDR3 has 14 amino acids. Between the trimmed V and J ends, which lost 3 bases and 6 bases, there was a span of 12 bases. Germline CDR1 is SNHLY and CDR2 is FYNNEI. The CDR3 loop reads CASSDRGKGQPQHF. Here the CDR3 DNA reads TGTGCCAGCAGTGACAGGGGAAAGGGTCAGCCCCAGCATTTT.

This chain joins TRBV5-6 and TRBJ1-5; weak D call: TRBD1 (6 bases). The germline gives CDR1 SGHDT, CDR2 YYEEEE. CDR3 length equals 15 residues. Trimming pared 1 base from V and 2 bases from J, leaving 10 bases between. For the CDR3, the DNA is TGTGCCAGCAGCTTGTCAGGGGAAGGCAATCAGCCCCAGCATTTT. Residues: CASSLSGEGNQPQHF.

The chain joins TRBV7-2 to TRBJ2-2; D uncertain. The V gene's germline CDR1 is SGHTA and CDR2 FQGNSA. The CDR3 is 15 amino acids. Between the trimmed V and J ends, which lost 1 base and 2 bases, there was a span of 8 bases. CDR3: CASSLVTANTGELFF. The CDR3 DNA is TGTGCCAGCAGCTTAGTTACAGCAAACACCGGGGAGCTGTTTTTT.

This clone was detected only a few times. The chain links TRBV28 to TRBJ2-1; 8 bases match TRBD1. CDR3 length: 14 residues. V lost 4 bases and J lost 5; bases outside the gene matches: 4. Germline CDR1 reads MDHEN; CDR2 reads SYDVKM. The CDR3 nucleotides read TGTGCCAGCAGTTGGAGGACAGGGAACAATGAGCAGTTCTTC. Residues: CASSWRTGNNEQFF.